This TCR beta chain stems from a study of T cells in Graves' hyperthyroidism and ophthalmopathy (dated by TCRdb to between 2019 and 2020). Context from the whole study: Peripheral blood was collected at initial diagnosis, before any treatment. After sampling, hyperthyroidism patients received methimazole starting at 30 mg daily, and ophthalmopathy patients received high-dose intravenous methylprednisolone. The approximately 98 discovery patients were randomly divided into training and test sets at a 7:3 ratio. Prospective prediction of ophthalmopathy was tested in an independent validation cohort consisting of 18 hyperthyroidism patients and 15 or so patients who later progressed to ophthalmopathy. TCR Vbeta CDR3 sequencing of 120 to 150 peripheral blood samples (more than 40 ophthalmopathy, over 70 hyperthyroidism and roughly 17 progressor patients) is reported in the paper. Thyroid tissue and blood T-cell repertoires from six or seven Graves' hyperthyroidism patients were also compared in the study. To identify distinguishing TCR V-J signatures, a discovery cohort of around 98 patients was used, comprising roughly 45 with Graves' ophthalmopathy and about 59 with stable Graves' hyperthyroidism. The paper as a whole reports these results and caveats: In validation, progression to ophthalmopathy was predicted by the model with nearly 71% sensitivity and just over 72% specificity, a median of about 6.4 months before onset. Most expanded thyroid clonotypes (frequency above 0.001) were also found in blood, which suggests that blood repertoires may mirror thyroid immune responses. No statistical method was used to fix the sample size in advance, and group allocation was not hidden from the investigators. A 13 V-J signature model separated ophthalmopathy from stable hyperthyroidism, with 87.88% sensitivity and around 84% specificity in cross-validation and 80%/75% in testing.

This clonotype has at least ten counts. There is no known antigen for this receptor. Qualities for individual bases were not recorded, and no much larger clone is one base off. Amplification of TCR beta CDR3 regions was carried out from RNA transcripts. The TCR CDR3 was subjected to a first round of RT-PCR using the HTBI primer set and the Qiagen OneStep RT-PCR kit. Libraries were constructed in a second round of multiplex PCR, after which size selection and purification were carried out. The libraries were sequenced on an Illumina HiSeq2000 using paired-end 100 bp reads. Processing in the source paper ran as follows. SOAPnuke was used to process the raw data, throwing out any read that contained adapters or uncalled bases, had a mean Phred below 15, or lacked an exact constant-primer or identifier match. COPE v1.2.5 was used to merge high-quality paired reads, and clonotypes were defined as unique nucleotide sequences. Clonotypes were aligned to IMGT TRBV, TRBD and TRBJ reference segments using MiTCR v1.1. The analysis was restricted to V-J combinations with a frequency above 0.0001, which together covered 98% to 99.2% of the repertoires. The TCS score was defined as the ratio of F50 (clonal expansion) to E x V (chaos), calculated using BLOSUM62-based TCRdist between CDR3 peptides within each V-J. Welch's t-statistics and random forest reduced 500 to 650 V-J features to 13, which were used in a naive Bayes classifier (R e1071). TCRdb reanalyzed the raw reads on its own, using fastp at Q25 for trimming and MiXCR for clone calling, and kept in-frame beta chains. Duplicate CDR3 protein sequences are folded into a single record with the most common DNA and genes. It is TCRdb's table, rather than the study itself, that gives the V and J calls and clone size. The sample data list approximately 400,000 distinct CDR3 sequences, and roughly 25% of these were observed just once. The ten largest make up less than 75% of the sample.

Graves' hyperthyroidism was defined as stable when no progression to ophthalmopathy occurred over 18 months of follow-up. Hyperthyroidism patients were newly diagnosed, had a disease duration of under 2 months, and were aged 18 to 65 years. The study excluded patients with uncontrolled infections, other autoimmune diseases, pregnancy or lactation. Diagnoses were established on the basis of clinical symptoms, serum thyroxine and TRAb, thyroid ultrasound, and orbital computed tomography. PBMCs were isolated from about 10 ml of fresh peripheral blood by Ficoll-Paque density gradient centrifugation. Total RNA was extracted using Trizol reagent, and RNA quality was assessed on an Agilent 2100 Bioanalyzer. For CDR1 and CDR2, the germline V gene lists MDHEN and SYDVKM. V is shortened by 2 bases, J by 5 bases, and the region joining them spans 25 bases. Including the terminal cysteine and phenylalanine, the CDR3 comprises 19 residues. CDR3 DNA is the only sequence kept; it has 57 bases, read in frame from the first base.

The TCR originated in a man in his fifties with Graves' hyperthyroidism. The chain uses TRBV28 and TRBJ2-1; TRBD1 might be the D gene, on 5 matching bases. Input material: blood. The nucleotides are TGTGCCAGCAGTTTAGACTCAAAATGGGGCAGATCAGCCAACAATGAGCAGTTCTTC. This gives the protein CASSLDSKWGRSANNEQFF.